Here is one T cell receptor (beta chain) with its context. The record originates from a study of cytomegalovirus exposure and HLA in healthy donors. Donors were drawn from the approximately 130-subject validation cohort, separate from the approximately 670-subject first cohort. This CDR3 spans 12 amino acids. Germline CDR1 and CDR2: MDHEN and SYDVKM. V lost 6 bases and J 6 bases, leaving 11 bases between the germline ends. Some clones are missing from TCRdb's copy, which holds only in-frame ones; the method was immunoSEQ multiplex PCR. Among approximately 110,000 clones listed, about 86% were seen once.

The sequence was collected from a woman younger than 30 in good health and CMV-seropositive. This rearrangement joins TRBV28 to TRBJ1-1; D uncertain. Source material: PBMCs. The CDR3 nucleotides read TGTGCCAGCAGACCTCCCGGGGCTGAAGCTTTCTTT. It specifies CASRPPGAEAFF.